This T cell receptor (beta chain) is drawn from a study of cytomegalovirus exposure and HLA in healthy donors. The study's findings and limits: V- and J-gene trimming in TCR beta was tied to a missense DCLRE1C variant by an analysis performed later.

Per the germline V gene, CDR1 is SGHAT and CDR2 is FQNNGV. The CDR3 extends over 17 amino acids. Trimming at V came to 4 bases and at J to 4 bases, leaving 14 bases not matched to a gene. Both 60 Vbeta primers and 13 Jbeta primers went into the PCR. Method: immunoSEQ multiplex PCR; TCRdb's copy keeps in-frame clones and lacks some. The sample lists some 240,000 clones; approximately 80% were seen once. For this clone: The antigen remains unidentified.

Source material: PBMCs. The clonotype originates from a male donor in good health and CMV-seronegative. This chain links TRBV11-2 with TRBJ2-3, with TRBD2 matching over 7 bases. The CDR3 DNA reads TGTGCCAGCAGCTCTTCTATCGGAGCGGGAAGAGCAGATACGCAGTATTTT. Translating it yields CASSSSIGAGRADTQYF.